The sequence of this T cell receptor beta chain was determined in a study of blood T cell repertoires in COVID-19. Study as a whole: The origin of the acute and convalescent COVID-19 samples was the United States, Italy and Spain. The analysed material was cDNA or gDNA that came from T cells, B-cell-depleted T cells, or PBMCs.

Methods used by the authors: Amplification of reference gene primers provided the estimated nucleated cell counts. Sequencing was performed with immunoSEQ multiplex PCR; in TCRdb, only in-frame clones are kept and a portion is missing. Clone size and the V and J calls come from that table; the DNA yielded D and trimming. Of some 200,000 clones in the sample, about 87% are singletons; the top ten hold approximately 3.3%. This clonotype was sampled from a young man with active or convalescent COVID-19. Material: peripheral blood.

The CDR3 loop reads CASSHLSRDNSPLHF. In DNA, the CDR3 is TGTGCCAGCAGCCACCTATCTCGTGATAATTCACCCCTCCACTTT. The chain couples TRBV5-6 to TRBJ1-6; D call uncertain. Germline CDR1 reads SGHDT; CDR2 reads YYEEEE. Trimming pared 4 bases from V and 5 bases from J, leaving 13 bases between. This CDR3 comprises 15 residues.